The 10 T cell receptor beta chains reported below all come from one sample, sequenced in a study of blood T cells in healthy people across ages. Combining a sample-barcoded 5' primer with a J-beta primer mix, a second PCR ran for roughly 7 to 11 cycles. TCRdb reprocessed the 5' RACE reads with MiXCR, giving one entry per CDR3 protein. In the table there are 1.5 million to 2 million distinct CDR3 sequences, about 49% of which are singletons. Sequencing was carried out using blood. These receptors were collected from a woman in her thirties or forties in good health.

This chain joins TRBV7-6 and TRBJ1-5; a possible D gene is TRBD1 (5 bases). The CDR3 sequence is 13 residues long. Per the germline V gene, CDR1 is SGHVS and CDR2 is FNYEAQ. Trimming took off 3 bases at V and 7 bases at J, with 10 bases between the two ends. CDR3 bases: TGTGCCAGCAGCTTGGACACGGAACAGCCCCAGCATTTT. The encoded protein is CASSLDTEQPQHF.

The V and J genes are TRBV20-1 and TRBJ1-2; D remains unclear. The CDR3 is 13 residues long. CDR1 is DFQATT and CDR2 is SNEGSKA in the germline V gene (reference sequence). The V end was cut by 6 bases, the J end by 4 bases, with 15 bases between. For the CDR3, the DNA is TGCAGTGCCGCTTACCGCTCCGGCTATGGCTACACCTTC. As protein: CSAAYRSGYGYTF.

The gene calls are TRBV20-1 and TRBJ1-1; the D gene is possibly TRBD1 (6 bases). The CDR3 extends over 12 amino acids. Germline V gene lookup returns CDR1 DFQATT and CDR2 SNEGSKA (reference sequence). The V end was cut by 5 bases, the J end by 7 bases, with 14 bases between. This chain's CDR3 is CSAPARGGEAFF. The CDR3, as DNA: TGCAGTGCTCCAGCACGAGGGGGTGAAGCTTTCTTT.

This clonotype appeared once. The rearrangement joins TRBV5-1 to TRBJ2-5; D ambiguous. The ends were cut back, 3 bases at V and 2 bases at J, with 8 bases in the middle. The CDR3 runs 13 residues. Germline CDR1 is SGHRS and CDR2 is YFSETQ. Written as DNA, the CDR3 is TGCGCCAGCAGCTCTGGGAAACAAGAGACCCAGTACTTC. The encoded protein is CASSSGKQETQYF.

The chain has TRBV12-3 or TRBV12-4 and TRBJ2-1; 9 positions agree with TRBD2. V was pared by 6 bases and J by 9 bases, with 3 bases of the junction left unmatched. This CDR3 region has 12 residues. The CDR3 loop reads CASSAGGLEQFF. The CDR3 DNA reads as TGTGCCAGCAGCGCGGGGGGGCTTGAGCAGTTCTTC.

As regards this clonotype: A read error may account for a junction end that differs from germline. V gene TRBV6-2 or TRBV6-3 combines with J gene TRBJ1-2; D gene ambiguous. The CDR3 length is 14 residues. Germline lookup yields CDR1 MNHEY and CDR2 SVGEGT. CDR3 DNA sequence: TGTGCCAACAGTAATATAAAGGAAAACTATGGCTACACCTTC. It codes for CANSNIKENYGYTF.

This chain links TRBV7-2 with TRBJ2-1; D remains ambiguous. Trimming removed 3 bases from V and 9 bases from J, with 15 bases in between. Germline loops: CDR1 SGHTA, CDR2 FQGNSA. The CDR3 consists of 14 residues. CDR3 in amino acids: CASSFLPGNGEQFF. The DNA of the CDR3 is TGTGCCAGCAGCTTCCTTCCTGGGAACGGTGAGCAGTTCTTC. Complete variable domain (other parts from reference TRBV7-2 and TRBJ2-1): GAGVSQSPSNKVTEKGKDVELRCDPISGHTALYWYRQSLGQGLEFLIYFQGNSAPDKSGLPSDRFSAERTGGSVSTLTIQRTQQEDSAVYLCASSFLPGNGEQFFGPGTRLTVL.

With regard to this clonotype: Because the CDR3 is missing its conserved closing phenylalanine or tryptophan, this is likely a read error. The chain links TRBV6-5 to TRBJ2-2, with TRBD1 matching over 10 bases. The length of the CDR3 is 15 residues. Germline CDR1 reads MNHEY; CDR2 reads SVGAGI. CDR3 bases: TGTGCCAGCAGTTACGGGACAGGGGCGACCGGGGTGCTGTTTTCT. Its protein product is CASSYGTGATGVLFS.

The chain couples TRBV6-5 to TRBJ2-1; no clear D gene. V was clipped by 6 bases and J by 2 bases, with 8 bases between them. CDR3 length: 13 amino acids. Germline V gene lookup returns CDR1 MNHEY and CDR2 SVGAGI. DNA of the CDR3: TGTGCCAGCAGAAAAAACACCTACAATGAGCAGTTCTTC. Amino acid sequence: CASRKNTYNEQFF.

CDR3 region: CASSQFGPSAISGEKLFF. CDR3 coding DNA: TGCGCCAGCAGCCAATTCGGACCTAGTGCTATATCGGGAGAAAAACTGTTTTTT. The chain has TRBV4-3 and TRBJ1-4, with D hard to call. Looked up from germline, CDR1 is LGHNA and CDR2 is YSLEER. V was cut by 2 bases and J by 8 bases, with 24 bases left in between. The CDR3 runs to 18 residues.